These 32 T cell receptor beta chains were sequenced from one sample in a study of T cells in Graves' hyperthyroidism and ophthalmopathy. Amplification of TCR beta CDR3 regions was performed using RNA transcripts as template. During a first-round RT-PCR of the TCR CDR3, the HTBI primer set was used. TCRdb redid the calling of the multiplex PCR reads with MiXCR, one entry per CDR3 protein. The sample has around 600,000 distinct CDR3 sequences, 16% seen once. Sequences were obtained from blood. All receptors derive from a woman aged 40 to 50 with Graves' ophthalmopathy.

This clonotype came up many times. The chain employs TRBV30 and TRBJ2-5, with D maybe TRBD2 (5 bases). Germline lookup yields CDR1 GTSNPN and CDR2 SVGIG (reference sequence). V was cut by 0 bases and J by 7 bases, with 9 bases left in between. The CDR3 sequence is 12 residues long. Here the CDR3 reads CAWSVLRGTQYF. The CDR3 region has the DNA TGTGCCTGGAGTGTACTCCGGGGGACCCAGTACTTC.

This chain joins TRBV5-1 and TRBJ1-3; 7 bases align to TRBD1. Looked up from germline, CDR1 is SGHRS and CDR2 is YFSETQ. CDR3 length: 15 residues. The ends lost 5 bases at V and 4 bases at J; junction bases unmatched: 9. The CDR3 sequence is CASRRNLDRGNTIYF. The DNA of the CDR3 is TGCGCCAGCAGGCGAAATTTGGACAGGGGAAACACCATATATTTT.

V is TRBV7-9 and J is TRBJ1-1, with D possibly being TRBD1 (5 bases). The germline V and J ends were trimmed by 7 bases and 2 bases, with 26 bases remaining between them. The germline V gene has CDR1 SEHNR and CDR2 FQNEAQ (reference sequence). This CDR3 has 18 residues. DNA of the CDR3: TGTGCCAGCATAAGAGGGTCCGTAGGGTCGGGGGGTAACACTGAAGCTTTCTTT. This gives the protein CASIRGSVGSGGNTEAFF.

This clonotype was seen ten or more times. The chain uses TRBV12-3 or TRBV12-4 and TRBJ2-7; D might be TRBD1 (5 bases). The length of the CDR3 is 15 residues. V was trimmed by 1 base and J by 2 bases, leaving 12 bases between them. The CDR3 DNA sequence: TGTGCCAGCAGTTTAGAGGCAGGGTTCACCTACGAGCAGTACTTC. This sequence encodes CASSLEAGFTYEQYF.

This chain links TRBV9 with TRBJ2-1; no clear D. Trimming pared 0 bases from V and 4 bases from J, leaving 5 bases between. Looked up from germline, CDR1 is SGDLS and CDR2 is YYNGEE. The CDR3 has 13 amino acids. The CDR3 DNA follows: TGTGCCAGCAGCGTAGGGGTATACAATGAGCAGTTCTTC. It codes for CASSVGVYNEQFF.

The J gene is TRBJ1-1, the V gene TRBV2; D remains ambiguous. V was clipped by 11 bases and J by 3 bases, with 13 bases between them. Germline CDR1 SNHLY, CDR2 FYNNEI. The CDR3 loop spans 12 amino acids. This CDR3 reads CAHGEGYTEAFF. The DNA for the CDR3 is TGTGCCCATGGGGAGGGCTACACTGAAGCTTTCTTT.

This clonotype was counted at least ten times. The CDR3, as DNA: TGTGCCAGCTCACCCCCGGGACTAACCTACAATGAGCAGTTCTTC. Translated, it gives CASSPPGLTYNEQFF. The chain couples TRBV18 to TRBJ2-1; TRBD2 matches 7 bases. The CDR3 runs 15 residues. Germline V CDR1 and CDR2: KGHSH, LQKENI. The junction had 4 bases not matched to a gene; V was cut back by 3 bases and J by 2 bases. The variable domain in full, with the rest retrieved from reference TRBV18 and TRBJ2-1, is NAGVMQNPRHLVRRRGQEARLRCSPMKGHSHVYWYRQLPEEGLKFMVYLQKENIIDESGMPKERFSAEFPKEGPSILRIQQVVRGDSAAYFCASSPPGLTYNEQFFGPGTRLTVL.

In this sample, this clonotype turned up many times. The gene calls are TRBV28 and TRBJ2-7, with 7 bases lining up with TRBD2. Germline loops: CDR1 MDHEN, CDR2 SYDVKM. V was clipped by 3 bases and J by 2 bases; unmatched bases: 7. This CDR3 region has 15 residues. The CDR3 is CASSFSGGGAYEQYF. The CDR3 coding sequence is TGTGCCAGCAGTTTTTCGGGGGGAGGGGCCTACGAGCAGTACTTC.

This clonotype has a count of ten or more. V is TRBV6-1 and J is TRBJ2-1, with D perhaps TRBD2 (6 bases). V gave up 2 bases and J gave up 5 bases, with 13 bases separating them. Germline V gene sequence: CDR1 MNHNS, CDR2 SASEGT. CDR3 length: 15 residues. The CDR3, as DNA: TGTGCCAGCAGTGAAATACGGGAGTGGGACAATGAGCAGTTCTTC. Protein sequence: CASSEIREWDNEQFF.

This clonotype was observed a few times. The chain employs TRBV27 and TRBJ2-5; 7 nucleotides align to TRBD2. V lost 7 bases to trimming and J lost 4 bases; unmatched junction nucleotides: 9. This CDR3 has 14 amino acids. The germline CDR1 and CDR2 sequences are MNHEY and SMNVEV (reference sequence). This CDR3 reads CASKTGREGETQYF. The CDR3 coding sequence is TGTGCCAGCAAGACTGGGAGGGAGGGAGAGACCCAGTACTTC.

J is TRBJ2-3 and V is TRBV5-1; no firm D call. Germline V gene sequence: CDR1 SGHRS, CDR2 YFSETQ. Trimming took 0 bases from V and 0 from J, leaving 14 bases between them. The CDR3 totals 17 residues. CDR3 coding DNA: TGCGCCAGCAGCTTGGACCCAATAGCAGCTAGCACAGATACGCAGTATTTT. It encodes CASSLDPIAASTDTQYF.

This clonotype was counted ten times or more. The V call is TRBV28, the J call TRBJ2-7; D gene ambiguous. Germline V gene data show CDR1 as MDHEN and CDR2 as SYDVKM. The CDR3 is made up of 12 amino acids. The V gene lost 5 bases and the J gene lost 0 bases, with 5 bases spanning the gap. This CDR3 reads CASSPISYEQYF. CDR3 in DNA: TGTGCCAGCAGTCCGATCTCCTACGAGCAGTACTTC.

This chain uses TRBV7-9 with TRBJ2-5; possible D gene TRBD2, 6 bases. The CDR3 sequence is 15 residues long. Germline V gene lookup returns CDR1 SEHNR and CDR2 FQNEAQ (reference sequence). V was trimmed by 0 bases and J by 3 bases, leaving 11 bases between them. CDR3: CASSLARWREETQYF. In DNA form, the CDR3 reads TGTGCCAGCAGCTTAGCGCGGTGGAGGGAAGAGACCCAGTACTTC.

A few counts support this clonotype. The genes are TRBV12-3 or TRBV12-4 and TRBJ2-2; no definite D call. This CDR3 contains 13 residues. V lost 2 bases, J lost 5 bases, and 6 bases lay in between. CDR3 nucleotide sequence: TGTGCCAGCAGTTTAATTGAGACCGGGGAGCTGTTTTTT. Translation gives CASSLIETGELFF.

This clonotype was counted at least ten times. This chain uses TRBV6-5 with TRBJ2-5; TRBD2 is a possible D gene (6 bases). Germline-derived CDR1 and CDR2 are MNHEY and SVGAGI. V was pared by 0 bases and J by 6 bases, with 11 bases between. This CDR3 contains 14 residues. The CDR3 reads CASSYSAGSKTQYF. The CDR3 DNA reads TGTGCCAGCAGTTACTCGGCGGGGTCCAAGACCCAGTACTTC.

This clonotype occurred many times. The rearrangement joins TRBV6-1 to TRBJ1-3, with a weak D call TRBD1 (5 bases). CDR3 length: 15 residues. Germline-derived CDR1 and CDR2 are MNHNS and SASEGT. The V end was cut by 5 bases, the J end by 2 bases, with 13 bases between. CDR3 sequence: CASSYGDGTGNTIYF. The CDR3, as DNA: TGTGCCAGCAGTTACGGGGACGGGACTGGAAACACCATATATTTT.

This clonotype was detected many times. The gene calls are TRBV11-2 and TRBJ2-5; 9 bases align to TRBD2. V was clipped by 4 bases and J by 5 bases; unmatched bases: 11. Germline V CDR1 and CDR2: SGHAT, FQNNGV. The CDR3 extends over 16 amino acids. The CDR3 reads CASSYLGSSGIETQYF. DNA for the CDR3: TGTGCCAGCAGCTATCTTGGGTCTAGCGGGATTGAGACCCAGTACTTC.

The V call is TRBV4-1, the J call TRBJ1-1, with D uncertain. Trimming left V 4 bases short and J 0 bases short, with 9 bases between. There are 14 residues in the CDR3. Germline assignment: CDR1 MGHRA and CDR2 YSYEKL. This CDR3 reads CASSPFALNTEAFF. The CDR3, as DNA: TGCGCCAGCAGCCCTTTTGCCTTGAACACTGAAGCTTTCTTT.

This clonotype was counted many times. V is TRBV7-8 and J is TRBJ2-3; no firm D call. Germline CDR1 is SGHVS and CDR2 is FQNEAQ. CDR3 length: 16 amino acids. Trimming removed 4 bases at V and 2 bases at J, with 16 bases between. CDR3: CASSSYPGPLTDTQYF. The CDR3 DNA sequence: TGTGCCAGCAGCTCATACCCTGGACCACTCACAGATACGCAGTATTTT.

This clonotype came up many times. This chain connects TRBV2 to TRBJ2-7; D might be TRBD2 (6 bases). This CDR3 contains 14 residues. The germline V gene encodes CDR1 SNHLY and CDR2 FYNNEI. V lost 3 bases, J lost 2 bases, and 11 bases lay in between. The chain's CDR3 is CASSDSRLAYEQYF. CDR3 bases: TGTGCCAGCAGTGATTCACGACTAGCCTACGAGCAGTACTTC.

At least ten counts were recorded for this clonotype. This sequence joins TRBV29-1 and TRBJ2-3; D remains ambiguous. CDR3 length: 11 amino acids. Trimming stripped 3 bases from V and 5 bases from J, with 6 bases between. Germline CDR1 is SQVTM and CDR2 is ANQGSEA. CDR3 DNA sequence: TGCAGCGTTGAGGACGGAGATACGCAGTATTTT. Its protein product is CSVEDGDTQYF.

In its sample, this clonotype was seen many times. V gene TRBV28 combines with J gene TRBJ2-5; no firm D call. The germline gives CDR1 MDHEN, CDR2 SYDVKM. This CDR3 has 14 amino acids. Trimming left V 7 bases short and J 9 bases short, with 21 bases between. CDR3 protein: CASTTLTAIRAQYF. Here the CDR3 DNA reads TGTGCCAGCACGACCTTGACTGCAATAAGGGCCCAGTACTTC.

Here the CDR3 reads CASSPPGQTRTDTQYF. In DNA form, the CDR3 reads TGTGCCAGCAGTCCTCCGGGACAGACACGCACAGATACGCAGTATTTT. V usage is TRBV7-9 and J usage is TRBJ2-3; TRBD1 aligns across 7 bases. J lost 1 base, V lost 6 bases, and 10 bases had no gene match. This CDR3 has 16 residues. The V gene's germline CDR1 is SEHNR and CDR2 FQNEAQ (reference sequence).

V is TRBV20-1 and J is TRBJ2-1; D is unresolved. Between the trimmed V and J ends, which lost 0 bases and 8 bases, there was a span of 5 bases. From germline, CDR1 is DFQATT and CDR2 SNEGSKA (reference sequence). The CDR3 covers 11 residues. CDR3 nucleotide sequence: TGCAGTGCTAGAGATGTCCATGAGCAGTTCTTC. This encodes CSARDVHEQFF.

This clonotype was recorded at least ten times. The chain employs TRBV9 and TRBJ1-1, with D unresolved. Germline V lookup: CDR1 SGDLS, CDR2 YYNGEE. Trimming shortened V by 3 bases and J by 1 base, and 7 bases separated the two germline ends. This CDR3 has 13 residues. In DNA form, the CDR3 reads TGTGCCAGCAGCGCGAATGCGAACACTGAAGCTTTCTTT. It is translated as CASSANANTEAFF.

This chain joins TRBV25-1 and TRBJ2-3; the match to TRBD2 covers 7 bases. The V segment lost 2 bases and the J segment 6 bases; nucleotides outside the gene matches: 5. Germline CDR1 and CDR2: MGHDK and SYGVNS. CDR3 size: 14 residues. Here the CDR3 reads CASSEERGFDTQYF. DNA of the CDR3: TGTGCCAGCAGTGAAGAGCGGGGTTTCGATACGCAGTATTTT.

At least ten counts were recorded for this clonotype. The chain has TRBV7-3 and TRBJ2-7; 10 nucleotides align to TRBD2. Unmatched junction bases numbered 2, after V lost 0 bases and J lost 3 bases. Germline V gene lookup returns CDR1 SGHTA and CDR2 FQGTGA. The CDR3 has 15 amino acids. CDR3 nucleotide sequence: TGTGCCAGCAGCTTAACTGCTAGCGGGAGCTACGAGCAGTACTTC. It translates to CASSLTASGSYEQYF. Complete variable domain (other parts from reference TRBV7-3 and TRBJ2-7): GAGVSQTPSNKVTEKGKYVELRCDPISGHTALYWYRQSLGQGPEFLIYFQGTGAADDSGLPNDRFFAVRPEGSVSTLKIQRTERGDSAVYLCASSLTASGSYEQYFGPGTRLTVT.

Many counts were recorded for this clonotype. The chain carries TRBV30 and TRBJ2-1; D unclear. The CDR3 has 14 amino acids. V shed 0 bases and J shed 6 bases, with 12 bases lying between them. Germline-derived CDR1 and CDR2 are GTSNPN and SVGIG (reference sequence). The CDR3 nucleotides read TGTGCCTGGAGTGTATCAGGTCTCAGCAATGAGCAGTTCTTC. The encoded protein is CAWSVSGLSNEQFF.

This clonotype was recorded many times. The rearrangement joins TRBV12-3 or TRBV12-4 to TRBJ2-7; 12 nucleotides agree with TRBD2. The CDR3 spans 13 residues. The trim removed 6 bases at V and 9 bases at J, leaving 6 bases unmatched. The CDR3 DNA is TGTGCCAGCAGGGGGACTAGCGGGTCGGGGCAGTACTTC. The encoded protein is CASRGTSGSGQYF.

This clonotype was observed a few times. The CDR3 spells CSVEDSGSGLVKETQYF. CDR3 DNA: TGCAGCGTTGAAGATTCAGGATCGGGATTGGTGAAAGAGACCCAGTACTTC. V usage is TRBV29-1 and J usage is TRBJ2-5, with D possibly being TRBD2 (5 bases). The CDR3 is 17 amino acids. V lost 0 bases to trimming and J lost 3 bases, with 20 bases between them. Germline V lookup: CDR1 SQVTM, CDR2 ANQGSEA. The full variable domain, rest sourced from reference TRBV29-1 and TRBJ2-5, is SAVISQKPSRDICQRGTSLTIQCQVDSQVTMMFWYRQQPGQSLTLIATANQGSEATYESGFVIDKFPISRPNLTFSTLTVSNMSPEDSSIYLCSVEDSGSGLVKETQYFGPGTRLLVL.

This clonotype was seen repeatedly, ten times or more. The chain joins TRBV11-2 to TRBJ2-3, with D tentatively TRBD2 (6 bases). This CDR3 contains 12 residues. The germline V and J ends were trimmed by 6 bases and 4 bases, with 8 bases remaining between them. Germline V gene data show CDR1 as SGHAT and CDR2 as FQNNGV. In nucleotides, the CDR3 is TGTGCCAGCAGTAGACTAGCAGATACGCAGTATTTT. It specifies CASSRLADTQYF.

In this sample, this clonotype turned up a few times. The V and J genes are TRBV11-2 and TRBJ2-2; TRBD2 aligns across 8 bases. The CDR3 runs 16 residues. Germline CDR1 reads SGHAT; CDR2 reads FQNNGV. Trimming removed 2 bases from V and 5 bases from J; junction bases left unmatched: 7. CDR3 loop: CASSLRPGLDTGELFF. The CDR3 nucleotides are TGTGCCAGCAGCTTAAGACCGGGACTAGATACCGGGGAGCTGTTTTTT.